The clone carrying this TCR beta chain was counted only a few times. Its target is unknown. Time point described: patch test 3, about 24 weeks after DPC sensitization. As to treatment: therapeutic diphenylcyclopropenone sensitization with weekly scalp DPC. Sequencing started from total RNA isolated from unfractionated whole blood. TCRdb re-called the RACE reads through MiXCR, storing one row per CDR3 protein. The sample records some 38,000 distinct CDR3 sequences, 8% to 9.5% being singletons. The CDR3 consists of 14 residues. V lost 7 bases to trimming and J lost 4 bases; unmatched junction nucleotides: 10. The data derive from a study of human T cells and chemical hapten exposure. Study in general: Throughout the approximately 24-week study, diphenylcyclopropenone was applied weekly to the patients' scalps.

The study, taken as a whole, reports: Patch test score showed a positive correlation with PT1 expanded TCR counts. High-frequency TCRs, those above 1 in 1000, stayed the same after DPC sensitization.

Source: whole blood, taken in connection with sensitization to the hapten diphenylcyclopropenone (DPC). The sequence came from a man in his fifties with alopecia areata. Some clones in this sample may be carry-over from other donors' samples. The V and J genes are TRBV12-3 or TRBV12-4 and TRBJ2-7, with 7 positions matching TRBD1. The CDR3 region has the DNA TGTGCCAGCACCCCACAGGGGCTGGTTTACGAGCAGTACTTC. Residues: CASTPQGLVYEQYF.